This T cell receptor (beta chain) originates from a study of response to subunit inactivated influenza vaccine. TCRdb re-analysed the RT-PCR reads in MiXCR, keeping a single row per CDR3 protein. The sample carries about 180,000 distinct CDR3 sequences, approximately 9.2% recorded once. This CDR3 has 16 residues. With 5 bases removed from V and 1 base from J, the gap between germline ends came to 15 bases. Germline loops: CDR1 LNHNV, CDR2 YYDKDF (reference sequence). The sequence derives from a man aged 50-60 years who received an inactivated influenza vaccine. This material consisted of non-naive T cells sorted from PBMCs, taken on the day of vaccination. The rearrangement joins TRBV15 to TRBJ2-1; TRBD2 might be the D (7 bases). The CDR3 here is CATSLKGGGSYNEQFF. As DNA, the CDR3 is TGTGCCACCAGCCTCAAAGGGGGGGGGTCCTACAATGAGCAGTTCTTC.